This T cell receptor beta chain was captured in a study of control samples from healthy donors and cancer patients (dated by TCRdb to the early 2020s). As regards this clone: Its binding antigen is unknown. No much larger clone exists at a distance of one base, and base qualities are not known.

V is cut by 0 bases and J by 6 bases, and the space between the germline ends is 8 bases. The CDR3 spans 14 residues, from the cysteine through the phenylalanine. The read is trimmed to its CDR3 DNA, 42 bases read in frame from base 1. The germline V gene supplies CDR1 MGHRA and CDR2 YSYEKL. Receptor libraries were prepared by the immunoSEQ multiplex PCR assay. Held by TCRdb, this immuneACCESS table contains in-frame sequences only and omits some clones. Under half of the omission traces to an unresolved V gene where checked; the cause of the rest is unknown. In all, the sample holds 75,000 to 90,000 clones, and around 85% of those were seen once. The ten largest account for approximately 2.1% of the sample.

Here the chain combines TRBV4-1 and TRBJ2-2; too little of a D gene remains to name it. This clonotype originated in a woman between 35 and 50 years old in good health. The source material was blood. The DNA is as follows: TGCGCCAGCAGCCAAGATCGAGTCCCCGGGGAGCTGTTTTTT. This encodes CASSQDRVPGELFF.